A selection of T cell receptor beta chains follows, all from one sample in a study of T-cell memory formation after mild COVID-19. MiXCR was run by TCRdb on the 5' RACE reads, yielding one entry per CDR3 protein. The repertoire consists of about 620,000 distinct CDR3 sequences, with more than 15% occurring once and the leading ten covering 9.5% to 15%. The sample was PBMCs or a T cell subset sorted from them (not recorded which). The source is an adult woman who had mild COVID-19 (a few samples of this study predate the infection). Cell type and time point are not known. The CDR3 runs from the conserved cysteine through the conserved F or W. Fields, in order: V gene, D gene, clone size, J gene, CDR3 protein, CDR3 DNA. The D gene is left open where the match is weak. Clone size is shown for a subset of rows, as once, few, many or a class of expanded clone.

V gene: TRBV15; D gene: TRBD1; clone size: NA; J gene: TRBJ2-3; CDR3 protein: CATSRRTGVPDTQYF; CDR3 DNA: TGTGCCACCAGCAGACGGACAGGGGTCCCAGATACGCAGTATTTT
V gene: TRBV7-3; D gene: NA; clone size: NA; J gene: TRBJ2-1; CDR3 protein: CASSFGTYNEQFF; CDR3 DNA: TGTGCCAGCAGCTTCGGGACTTACAATGAGCAGTTCTTC
V gene: TRBV4-1; D gene: NA; clone size: many; J gene: TRBJ1-2; CDR3 protein: CASSQEGQGHYGYTF; CDR3 DNA: TGCGCCAGCAGCCAAGAGGGTCAGGGTCACTATGGCTACACCTTC
V gene: TRBV7-9; D gene: NA; clone size: many; J gene: TRBJ2-1; CDR3 protein: CASSLGSLATSYNEQFF; CDR3 DNA: TGTGCCAGCAGCTTAGGGAGTCTAGCGACATCCTACAATGAGCAGTTCTTC
V gene: TRBV5-1; D gene: NA; clone size: many; J gene: TRBJ2-7; CDR3 protein: CASSSIGFTYEQYF; CDR3 DNA: TGCGCCAGCAGCTCTATTGGCTTTACCTACGAGCAGTACTTC
V gene: TRBV7-9; D gene: NA; clone size: few; J gene: TRBJ2-3; CDR3 protein: CASSLGYRVSTDTQYF; CDR3 DNA: TGTGCCAGCAGCTTAGGGTACCGAGTCAGCACAGATACGCAGTATTTT
V gene: TRBV12-3/TRBV12-4; D gene: NA; clone size: NA; J gene: TRBJ2-1; CDR3 protein: CASSTRVAEQFF; CDR3 DNA: TGTGCCAGCAGCACAAGGGTGGCTGAGCAGTTCTTC
V gene: TRBV5-1; D gene: NA; clone size: NA; J gene: TRBJ2-3; CDR3 protein: CASSQGWTDTQYF; CDR3 DNA: TGCGCCAGCAGCCAGGGGTGGACAGATACGCAGTATTTT
V gene: TRBV2; D gene: NA; clone size: few; J gene: TRBJ1-4; CDR3 protein: CASSLPGAANEKLFF; CDR3 DNA: TGTGCCAGCAGTCTTCCAGGGGCGGCAAATGAAAAACTGTTTTTT
V gene: TRBV6-5; D gene: NA; clone size: NA; J gene: TRBJ1-2; CDR3 protein: CASSPDRNAYGYTF; CDR3 DNA: TGTGCCAGCAGTCCCGACAGGAACGCATATGGCTACACCTTC
V gene: TRBV7-2; D gene: TRBD2; clone size: few; J gene: TRBJ2-7; CDR3 protein: CASSPNIASGRPYEQYF; CDR3 DNA: TGTGCCAGCAGCCCAAATATCGCTAGCGGGAGGCCGTACGAGCAGTACTTC
V gene: TRBV7-2; D gene: NA; clone size: NA; J gene: TRBJ2-7; CDR3 protein: CASSFRPGTRRDEQYF; CDR3 DNA: TGTGCCAGCAGCTTCCGACCCGGGACCCGAAGAGACGAGCAGTACTTC
V gene: TRBV4-3; D gene: TRBD2; clone size: few; J gene: TRBJ2-5; CDR3 protein: CASSQAVGTSGSQETQYF; CDR3 DNA: TGCGCCAGCAGCCAAGCGGTTGGGACTAGCGGTTCTCAAGAGACCCAGTACTTC
V gene: TRBV7-3; D gene: NA; clone size: few; J gene: TRBJ1-6; CDR3 protein: CASSLMAENNSPLHF; CDR3 DNA: TGTGCCAGCAGCTTAATGGCAGAGAATAATTCACCCCTCCACTTT
V gene: TRBV11-3; D gene: NA; clone size: NA; J gene: TRBJ2-1; CDR3 protein: CASSSGLSRSYNEQFF; CDR3 DNA: TGTGCCAGCAGCTCTGGACTCTCCCGATCCTACAATGAGCAGTTCTTC
V gene: TRBV7-2; D gene: TRBD2; clone size: few; J gene: TRBJ2-1; CDR3 protein: CASSFTGTSGNEQFF; CDR3 DNA: TGTGCCAGCAGCTTCACCGGGACTAGCGGAAATGAGCAGTTCTTC
V gene: TRBV7-9; D gene: TRBD2; clone size: NA; J gene: TRBJ2-3; CDR3 protein: CASSLLAGEGTDTQYF; CDR3 DNA: TGTGCCAGCAGCTTGCTAGCGGGGGAAGGCACAGATACGCAGTATTTT
V gene: TRBV19; D gene: TRBD2; clone size: few; J gene: TRBJ2-1; CDR3 protein: CATRLAGEHEQFF; CDR3 DNA: TGTGCCACCAGACTAGCGGGGGAGCATGAGCAGTTCTTC
V gene: TRBV15; D gene: TRBD1; clone size: NA; J gene: TRBJ1-2; CDR3 protein: CATSSVRTGGGGGYTF; CDR3 DNA: TGTGCCACCAGCAGCGTTAGGACAGGGGGCGGCGGTGGCTACACCTTC
V gene: TRBV3-1; D gene: NA; clone size: few; J gene: TRBJ1-5; CDR3 protein: CASSQSGWQPQHF; CDR3 DNA: TGTGCCAGCAGCCAATCTGGGTGGCAGCCCCAGCATTTT
V gene: TRBV6-6; D gene: TRBD1; clone size: NA; J gene: TRBJ2-1; CDR3 protein: CASSYSDRGEQFF; CDR3 DNA: TGTGCCAGCAGTTACTCGGACAGGGGTGAGCAGTTCTTC
V gene: TRBV5-1; D gene: NA; clone size: few; J gene: TRBJ2-1; CDR3 protein: CASSKTSNEQFF; CDR3 DNA: TGCGCCAGCAGTAAGACAAGCAATGAGCAGTTCTTC
V gene: TRBV5-1; D gene: TRBD1; clone size: many; J gene: TRBJ2-1; CDR3 protein: CASSLAGQGRNEQFF; CDR3 DNA: TGCGCCAGCAGCTTGGCGGGACAGGGTCGAAATGAGCAGTTCTTC
V gene: TRBV20-1; D gene: NA; clone size: many; J gene: TRBJ2-3; CDR3 protein: CSARGIFQATDTQYF; CDR3 DNA: TGCAGTGCTAGAGGGATATTCCAGGCCACAGATACGCAGTATTTT
V gene: TRBV4-2; D gene: TRBD2; clone size: NA; J gene: TRBJ2-7; CDR3 protein: CASSQDTSGRFYEQYF; CDR3 DNA: TGTGCCAGCAGCCAAGATACTAGCGGACGCTTTTACGAGCAGTACTTC
V gene: TRBV7-9; D gene: NA; clone size: NA; J gene: TRBJ1-3; CDR3 protein: CASPDSSGNTIYF; CDR3 DNA: TGTGCCAGCCCCGACAGCTCTGGAAACACCATATATTTT
V gene: TRBV20-1; D gene: TRBD2; clone size: many; J gene: TRBJ2-3; CDR3 protein: CSARGGLAAVSDTQYF; CDR3 DNA: TGCAGTGCTAGAGGTGGACTAGCGGCGGTCTCGGATACGCAGTATTTT
V gene: TRBV30; D gene: NA; clone size: NA; J gene: TRBJ2-2; CDR3 protein: CAWSVRGRLNTGELFF; CDR3 DNA: TGTGCCTGGAGTGTACGCGGCAGGCTGAACACCGGGGAGCTGTTTTTT
V gene: TRBV6-5; D gene: NA; clone size: few; J gene: TRBJ2-2; CDR3 protein: CASSYSTRAGRPGELFF; CDR3 DNA: TGTGCCAGCAGTTACTCGACTAGGGCAGGGCGGCCCGGGGAGCTGTTTTTT
V gene: TRBV7-3; D gene: TRBD2; clone size: many; J gene: TRBJ2-1; CDR3 protein: CASSLNRASSGSYNEQFF; CDR3 DNA: TGTGCCAGCAGCTTAAATAGGGCATCTAGCGGTTCCTACAATGAGCAGTTCTTC
V gene: TRBV24-1; D gene: TRBD2; clone size: few; J gene: TRBJ2-1; CDR3 protein: CATSDPSGSSRDEQFF; CDR3 DNA: TGTGCCACCAGTGATCCTAGCGGGAGTAGTCGGGATGAGCAGTTCTTC
V gene: TRBV5-1; D gene: NA; clone size: many; J gene: TRBJ2-7; CDR3 protein: CASSLGQASYEQYF; CDR3 DNA: TGCGCCAGCAGCTTGGGACAGGCTTCCTACGAGCAGTACTTC
V gene: TRBV20-1; D gene: NA; clone size: NA; J gene: TRBJ2-5; CDR3 protein: CSARRLRRETQYF; CDR3 DNA: TGCAGTGCTAGAAGGCTCAGGCGAGAGACCCAGTACTTC
V gene: TRBV24-1; D gene: NA; clone size: many; J gene: TRBJ2-1; CDR3 protein: CATSASGAAIREQFF; CDR3 DNA: TGTGCCACCAGTGCCTCAGGGGCAGCGATTAGGGAGCAGTTCTTC
V gene: TRBV5-1; D gene: NA; clone size: few; J gene: TRBJ2-5; CDR3 protein: CASSLWRAEQETQYF; CDR3 DNA: TGCGCCAGCAGCTTATGGCGGGCAGAACAAGAGACCCAGTACTTC
V gene: TRBV9; D gene: NA; clone size: NA; J gene: TRBJ1-6; CDR3 protein: CASSVGPYRQVSEDSPLHF; CDR3 DNA: TGTGCCAGCAGCGTAGGCCCCTATCGACAGGTATCGGAGGATTCACCCCTCCACTTT
V gene: TRBV5-4; D gene: TRBD1; clone size: few; J gene: TRBJ1-1; CDR3 protein: CASSSPTGRGIEAFF; CDR3 DNA: TGTGCCAGCAGCTCACCGACAGGGAGAGGGATCGAAGCTTTCTTT
V gene: TRBV14; D gene: TRBD2; clone size: few; J gene: TRBJ2-7; CDR3 protein: CASSQELAGGYEQYF; CDR3 DNA: TGTGCCAGCAGCCAAGAACTAGCGGGGGGCTACGAGCAGTACTTC
V gene: TRBV20-1; D gene: NA; clone size: NA; J gene: TRBJ1-6; CDR3 protein: CSARRDFQGLPAPLHSPLHF; CDR3 DNA: TGCAGTGCTAGGAGGGATTTCCAGGGACTTCCAGCCCCACTTCATTCACCCCTCCACTTT
V gene: TRBV4-1; D gene: NA; clone size: few; J gene: TRBJ1-1; CDR3 protein: CASSAGSGTKAFF; CDR3 DNA: TGCGCCAGCAGCGCAGGGTCCGGTACTAAAGCTTTCTTT
V gene: TRBV11-2; D gene: TRBD2; clone size: NA; J gene: TRBJ2-3; CDR3 protein: CASSLEGGREEDTQYF; CDR3 DNA: TGTGCCAGCAGCTTAGAGGGCGGGAGGGAGGAAGATACGCAGTATTTT